This T cell receptor beta chain comes out of a study of long-term antiretroviral therapy in people with HIV (dated by TCRdb to between 2020 and 2023). Background for the entire study: The earliest samples were collected about a decade before the 2015 WHO recommendation for immediate ART, when ART was typically delayed until CD4 counts fell. Whether ART initiation and durable HIV suppression were associated with changes in peripheral blood TRB repertoire composition and diversity was tested in a retrospective serial study. A total of 150 to 200 cryopreserved PBMC samples were contributed to the cohort by 30 adults with confirmed HIV infection, with samples collected serially over a mean of approximately six years (range 1-12). No cross-contamination during QIAcube processing was seen in test extractions of a monoclonal T-cell line run alongside around 30 polyclonal samples. About a third of the roughly 30 participants with HIV were female. The paper's findings and limits, for the study overall: Inferences about post-ART repertoire changes were limited because no data were available on ART adherence, viral resistance or therapy changes. HIV repertoires had narrower CDR3 length ranges than controls, and the network structure suggested an antigen-experienced repertoire that shifted only slightly toward naive after ART. Unsorted PBMC were profiled instead of sorted CD4+ and CD8+ T cells because pre-ART samples had limited cell numbers. The samples span the years 2004 to 2017, and the ART regimens used may be less effective than current regimens. ART initiation was associated with a significant increase in TRB diversity, but diversity stayed significantly below transplant donor controls even after long-term ART. Owing to limited PBMC availability, only the TCR beta chain was sequenced, without alpha chain pairing. Expanded TRB clones identified before ART initiation dominated the repertoire across all time points, though the dominance fluctuated and decreased in many PLHIV after ART.

To be included, a participant needed at least one PBMC sample from before ART initiation plus at least two post-ART samples. Treatment was received in the United States of America by all participants with HIV. Before DNA extraction, cryopreserved samples containing about 1-10 million PBMC were thawed and washed. At the time of the earliest PBMC sample, participants with HIV were aged between roughly 20 and 55 years. Per participant, PBMC samples came from 1-4 timepoints prior to ART initiation and 2-8 timepoints following ART initiation, for a median of 7 samples. Serial HIV viral load, CD4+ T-cell count, ART history and demographic data were obtained for every participant. Genomic DNA was extracted from unsorted PBMC with a Qiagen kit on a QIAcube, with processing performed in batches of 12 samples. A note on this clone: Which antigen it targets is not known. No clone much larger than this one lies a single base away; base qualities are absent.

The immunoSEQ hsTCRB v3.0 assay was used at survey level resolution to sequence the TRB variable region. The targeted TRB sequencing depth was about 40,000-50,000 T-cell genomes per sample. An Illumina MiSeq with a v3 150-cycle kit was used to sequence the pooled TRB libraries. As for how the authors treated the data: Repertoire analysis was performed in R inside a reproducible Nextflow workflow that covered QC, data transformation and analysis. LymphoSeq2, an R package for exploring AIRR-Seq data, was used to implement custom analyses. Several samples yielding fewer than 5000 total TRB sequences were excluded, leaving roughly 200 analyzed HIV repertoires. Of the approximately 190 retained HIV repertoires, over 55 were collected before and under 150 after ART initiation. Repertoires were downsampled to 5000 TRB nucleotide sequences, with summary statistics averaged over 100 downsampling iterations. The analysis kept only TRB sequences whose CDR3 regions were at least seven amino acids long. A Shannon entropy-derived clonality score and the Gini coefficient were used to measure diversity. Repertoire networks linked the top 5000 CDR3 amino acid sequences whenever two sequences differed by an edit distance of one. Antigen specificity groups and MHC restriction were predicted for TRB CDR3 amino acid sequences with GLIPH2. Known CMV, EBV, HIV or tissue antigen associations were flagged by matching CDR3 amino acid sequences against VDJdb and McPAS-TCR. Pre-ART, post-ART and control groups were compared with Wilcoxon signed-rank tests and Holm-Bonferroni correction. TCRdb took this table from immuneACCESS and kept in-frame rearrangements with V and J called. Such tables lack part of the clones; where checked against another copy, unresolved V genes explain under half of the gap, and the rest is unexplained. That table supplies the V and J calls and clone size; D and trimming were determined from the DNA. Present in this sample are tens of thousands of clones, about 84% of which were seen just once. The top ten clonotypes cover roughly 18% of the sample.

This receptor was obtained from a middle-aged man with HIV. This specimen was unsorted PBMCs, taken 0.5 years before starting antiretroviral therapy.

The nucleotide sequence is TGTGCCAGCAGCCCCAAGACCCGGTGGATCACTGAAGCTTTCTTT. Its protein reads: CASSPKTRWITEAFF. The chain uses TRBV11-2 and TRBJ1-1; too little of a D gene remains to name it. The CDR3 has 15 amino acids, counting the end cysteine and phenylalanine. CDR3 DNA is the only sequence kept; it has 45 bases, read in frame from the first base. V and J are truncated by 5 bases and 4 bases respectively, leaving an intervening sequence of 17 bases. Looking up the germline V gene yields CDR1 SGHAT and CDR2 FQNNGV.